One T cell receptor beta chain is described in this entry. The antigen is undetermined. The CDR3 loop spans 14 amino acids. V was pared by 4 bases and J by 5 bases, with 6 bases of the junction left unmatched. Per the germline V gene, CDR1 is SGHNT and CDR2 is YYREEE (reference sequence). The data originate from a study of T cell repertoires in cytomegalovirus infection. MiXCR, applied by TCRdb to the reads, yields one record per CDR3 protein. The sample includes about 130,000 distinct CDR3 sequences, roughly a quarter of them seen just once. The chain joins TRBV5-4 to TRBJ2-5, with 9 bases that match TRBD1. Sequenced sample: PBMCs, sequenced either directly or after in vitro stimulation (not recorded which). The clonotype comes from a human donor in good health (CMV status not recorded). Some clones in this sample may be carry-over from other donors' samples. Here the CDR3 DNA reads TGTGCCAGCAGCCGGACAGGGGCTCCGGAGACCCAGTACTTC. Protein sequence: CASSRTGAPETQYF. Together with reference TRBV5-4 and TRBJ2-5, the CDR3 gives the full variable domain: ETGVTQSPTHLIKTRGQQVTLRCSSQSGHNTVSWYQQALGQGPQFIFQYYREEENGRGNFPPRFSGLQFPNYSSELNVNALELDDSALYLCASSRTGAPETQYFGPGTRLLVL.